A selection of T cell receptor beta chains follows, all from one sample in a study of blood T cell repertoires in COVID-19. The repertoire was sequenced with immunoSEQ multiplex PCR; TCRdb's copy has only in-frame clones and lacks some. The table lists some 230,000 clones, around 84% of them singletons. Sequencing was carried out using peripheral blood. The receptor source for this set is a woman aged 55-70 years who had recovered from COVID-19. CDR3s include the opening cysteine and the closing phenylalanine or tryptophan. D genes are given only for firm matches. Clone size is not always given. Where it is, it says once, few, many or a class for expanded clones.

size	V	J	D	CDR3	DNA
-	TRBV7-2	TRBJ1-5	TRBD1	CASSLNRDRNQPQHF	TGTGCCAGCAGCTTAAACCGGGACAGAAATCAGCCCCAGCATTTT
-	TRBV18	TRBJ2-3	TRBD2	CASSPGTSGAFVTQYF	TGTGCCAGCTCACCGGGAACTAGCGGGGCCTTCGTGACGCAGTATTTT
many	TRBV6-5	TRBJ2-3	-	CASIGDSDTQYF	TGTGCCAGCATTGGGGACTCAGATACGCAGTATTTT
-	TRBV19	TRBJ2-3	TRBD2	CASSIGAGNVDTQYF	TGTGCCAGTAGTATCGGAGCGGGGAATGTAGATACGCAGTATTTT
-	TRBV4-1	TRBJ2-3	TRBD2	CASSQQLAGGLDTQYF	TGCGCCAGCAGCCAACAACTAGCGGGGGGGCTGGATACGCAGTATTTT
-	TRBV5-4	TRBJ1-2	-	CASSAVQGRGYTF	TGTGCCAGCAGCGCCGTACAGGGCCGGGGCTACACCTTC
-	TRBV7-2	TRBJ1-5	-	CASSQGSSNQPQHF	TGTGCCAGCAGCCAGGGTTCTAGCAATCAGCCCCAGCATTTT
-	TRBV5-5	TRBJ1-2	-	CASSLVGAGYGYTF	TGTGCCAGCAGCTTGGTAGGGGCGGGATATGGCTACACCTTC
-	TRBV19	TRBJ1-2	-	CASSIGRWNSYGYTF	TGTGCCAGTAGTATAGGACGTTGGAACAGCTATGGCTACACCTTC
-	TRBV2	TRBJ1-6	TRBD1	CASGWTGYSPLHF	TGTGCCAGCGGTTGGACAGGTTATTCACCCCTCCACTTT
-	TRBV7-3	TRBJ2-5	TRBD2	CASSRLAGETQYF	TGTGCCAGCAGCCGACTAGCGGGGGAGACCCAGTACTTC
-	TRBV7-2	TRBJ1-1	TRBD1	CASSRDSETYTEAFF	TGTGCCAGCAGCCGGGACAGCGAAACCTACACTGAAGCTTTCTTT
few	TRBV18	TRBJ1-5	-	CASSPSREDQPQHF	TGTGCCAGCTCACCGTCCAGGGAGGATCAGCCCCAGCATTTT
-	TRBV6-5	TRBJ2-5	-	CASRGVPQETQYF	TGTGCCAGCAGAGGGGTCCCACAAGAGACCCAGTACTTC
few	TRBV4-1	TRBJ2-1	-	CASSQAGRKPGGNEQFF	TGCGCCAGCAGCCAAGCGGGTAGGAAACCCGGAGGCAATGAGCAGTTCTTC
-	TRBV19	TRBJ1-2	-	CASRLRDYGYTF	TGTGCCAGTAGGCTCAGGGACTATGGCTACACCTTC
-	TRBV10-3	TRBJ1-2	-	CAISDTNYGYTF	TGTGCCATCAGTGACACTAACTATGGCTACACCTTC
-	TRBV7-9	TRBJ2-3	-	CASSPGGDTQYF	TGTGCCAGCAGTCCTGGGGGGGATACGCAGTATTTT
-	TRBV19	TRBJ1-2	-	CASSTPVPGYTF	TGTGCCAGTAGCACCCCGGTGCCTGGCTACACCTTC
-	TRBV5-1	TRBJ2-2	-	CASSLVGGTGELFF	TGCGCCAGCAGCTTGGTTGGAGGCACCGGGGAGCTGTTTTTT
-	TRBV25-1	TRBJ2-1	-	CASSAAGNSYNEQFF	TGTGCCAGCAGTGCCGCGGGGAACTCCTACAATGAGCAGTTCTTC
-	TRBV5-1	TRBJ1-2	-	CASSLRSGGQGYTF	TGCGCCAGCAGCTTGCGCTCGGGGGGCCAGGGCTACACCTTC
-	TRBV12-5	TRBJ2-7	TRBD2	CASGLALAGAFSYEQYF	TGTGCTAGTGGTTTGGCCCTAGCGGGGGCTTTCTCCTACGAGCAGTACTTC
few	TRBV5-8	TRBJ1-1	TRBD1	CASSLYGTAFMNTEAFF	TGTGCCAGCAGCTTGTACGGGACAGCTTTTATGAACACTGAAGCTTTCTTT
many	TRBV7-9	TRBJ1-2	TRBD1	CASSLTRGQGVTSGYTF	TGTGCCAGCAGCTTAACCAGAGGACAGGGTGTAACGTCAGGCTACACCTTC
-	TRBV7-8	TRBJ1-2	TRBD1	CASSYYGQVNYGYTF	TGTGCCAGCAGCTATTACGGACAGGTGAACTATGGCTACACCTTC
-	TRBV7-3	TRBJ2-1	TRBD2	CASSQDGLAGFEQFF	TGTGCCAGCAGTCAGGACGGACTAGCGGGCTTTGAGCAGTTCTTC
-	TRBV11-2	TRBJ1-2	TRBD1	CASSLRPTDRNYGYTF	TGTGCCAGCAGCCTAAGGCCAACGGACAGGAACTATGGCTACACCTTC
-	TRBV7-3	TRBJ2-6	-	CASSFIGRGTGANVLTF	TGTGCCAGCAGCTTTATAGGCAGGGGAACTGGGGCCAACGTCCTGACTTTC
-	TRBV2	TRBJ1-2	TRBD1	CASSSTGWDYGYTF	TGTGCCAGCAGCTCGACAGGGTGGGACTATGGCTACACCTTC
once	TRBV12-3/TRBV12-4	TRBJ2-7	TRBD2	CASRGGLYEQYF	TGTGCCAGCCGGGGGGGCCTCTACGAGCAGTACTTC
-	TRBV11-2	TRBJ1-3	TRBD1	CASSSMTGPRGNTIYF	TGTGCCAGCAGCTCCATGACAGGGCCCAGGGGAAACACCATATATTTT
-	TRBV2	TRBJ1-1	TRBD1	CASTRQGTGAFF	TGTGCCAGCACGCGACAGGGGACCGGAGCTTTCTTT
once	TRBV6-5	TRBJ2-7	TRBD2	CASRGLAYEQYF	TGTGCCAGCAGGGGACTAGCGTACGAGCAGTACTTC
-	TRBV7-3	TRBJ1-4	TRBD1	CASSLLHDRVGEKLFF	TGTGCCAGCAGCTTACTCCACGACAGGGTTGGGGAAAAACTGTTTTTT
-	TRBV9	TRBJ1-1	-	CASSINQANTEAFF	TGTGCCAGCAGCATAAACCAGGCGAACACTGAAGCTTTCTTT
few	TRBV6-5	TRBJ2-7	TRBD2	CASSYSGLAGRDEQYF	TGTGCCAGCAGTTACTCGGGACTAGCGGGGCGGGACGAGCAGTACTTC
-	TRBV5-1	TRBJ2-2	-	CASSLFQVPTGELFF	TGCGCCAGCAGCTTGTTTCAGGTTCCCACCGGGGAGCTGTTTTTT
few	TRBV4-2	TRBJ2-2	-	CASSQLDRSGELFF	TGTGCCAGCAGCCAACTAGACAGGTCCGGGGAGCTGTTTTTT
-	TRBV7-2	TRBJ1-6	-	CASSSTGGFGSYNSPLHF	TGTGCCAGCAGCTCAACCGGGGGGTTTGGCTCCTATAATTCACCCCTCCACTTT
-	TRBV9	TRBJ1-2	TRBD1	CASSGEGAGRGYTF	TGTGCCAGCAGCGGTGAGGGGGCAGGGAGAGGCTACACCTTC
-	TRBV29-1	TRBJ2-2	-	CSAYPSLSGELFF	TGCAGCGCATATCCCTCCCTCTCCGGGGAGCTGTTTTTT
few	TRBV6-6	TRBJ1-2	-	CASSYQQGRGYTF	TGTGCCAGCAGTTATCAGCAGGGGCGCGGCTACACCTTC
-	TRBV5-6	TRBJ1-6	-	CASSFEVDSPLHF	TGTGCCAGCAGCTTCGAGGTCGATTCACCCCTCCACTTT
-	TRBV5-1	TRBJ2-7	-	CASSRDTSYEQYF	TGCGCCAGTAGTCGGGACACCTCCTACGAGCAGTACTTC
once	TRBV19	TRBJ2-1	-	CASSIESSYNEQFF	TGTGCCAGTAGTATAGAATCCAGTTACAATGAGCAGTTCTTC
-	TRBV7-2	TRBJ2-3	-	CASSPRPLLARTDTQYF	TGTGCCAGCAGCCCAAGACCCCTCCTAGCTCGCACAGATACGCAGTATTTT
-	TRBV2	TRBJ2-3	TRBD2	CASSDRGGADTQYF	TGTGCCAGCAGTGACCGTGGGGGGGCAGATACGCAGTATTTT
-	TRBV2	TRBJ2-2	TRBD1	CASTRGLMKTGELFF	TGTGCCAGCACCAGGGGGCTGATGAAAACCGGGGAGCTGTTTTTT
-	TRBV30	TRBJ1-2	TRBD1	CAAHRGRSFNYGYTF	TGTGCCGCCCACAGGGGGCGCTCCTTTAACTATGGCTACACCTTC
-	TRBV19	TRBJ1-2	TRBD1	CASSPDRGWDGYTF	TGTGCCAGTAGTCCAGACAGGGGATGGGATGGCTACACCTTC
-	TRBV6-5	TRBJ2-6	-	CASKGVSGANVLTF	TGTGCCAGCAAAGGGGTTTCTGGGGCCAACGTCCTGACTTTC
-	TRBV9	TRBJ2-3	TRBD2	CASSAILASPLDTQYF	TGTGCCAGCAGCGCCATACTAGCGTCCCCCCTAGATACGCAGTATTTT
-	TRBV7-3	TRBJ2-1	TRBD2	CASSLTSGGANEQFF	TGTGCCAGCAGCTTAACTAGCGGGGGGGCCAATGAGCAGTTCTTC
-	TRBV5-1	TRBJ1-1	-	CASSPDGVTEAFF	TGCGCCAGCAGCCCGGACGGGGTCACTGAAGCTTTCTTT
-	TRBV12-3/TRBV12-4	TRBJ2-7	TRBD2	CASSWTSLGEQYF	TGTGCCAGCAGTTGGACTAGCTTGGGGGAGCAGTACTTC
-	TRBV7-2	TRBJ2-7	TRBD2	CASSPGTSGGSYEQYF	TGTGCCAGCAGCCCCGGGACTAGCGGGGGCTCCTACGAGCAGTACTTC
-	TRBV2	TRBJ2-1	-	CASIEETGHNEQFF	TGTGCCAGCATCGAGGAGACAGGCCACAATGAGCAGTTCTTC
-	TRBV4-1	TRBJ2-7	-	CASSQGGAVTYEQYF	TGCGCCAGCAGCCAGGGTGGGGCGGTAACCTACGAGCAGTACTTC
once	TRBV11-1	TRBJ1-1	-	CASSSGYRGGNAEAFF	TGTGCCAGCAGCTCTGGTTATAGGGGGGGAAACGCTGAAGCTTTCTTT